This entry lists 31 T cell receptor beta chains sequenced from one sample in a study of shared T cell receptors in the human thymus. Some clones are missing from TCRdb's copy, which holds only in-frame ones; the method was immunoSEQ multiplex PCR. The sample shows around 730,000 clones, 75% to 90% of them seen only once. The same sample was also used in a study of human thymus T cells.

The sample was thymocytes. These receptors were taken from a girl less than two years old with a congenital heart defect.

The rearrangement links TRBV28 to TRBJ1-5; 7 positions agree with TRBD1. This CDR3 has 16 residues. The trim removed 6 bases at V and 4 bases at J, leaving 12 bases unmatched. Germline CDR1 is MDHEN and CDR2 is SYDVKM. The CDR3 DNA sequence: TGTGCCAGCAGGCCGGGGACAGATGATGGTAATCAGCCCCAGCATTTT. Its translation: CASRPGTDDGNQPQHF.

The rearrangement links TRBV23-1 to TRBJ2-5, with D possibly TRBD2 on 5 matching bases. TRBV23-1 is placed among ORFs of uncertain function. The CDR3 sequence is 13 residues long. The V gene lost 4 bases and the J gene lost 5 bases, with 11 bases spanning the gap. The CDR3 loop reads CASSRTRRETQYF. The CDR3 region has the DNA TGCGCCAGCAGTCGAACTAGAAGGGAGACCCAGTACTTC.

On this clone itself: Other nucleotide sequences in the sample specify the same CDR3. Here the CDR3 reads CASSLGGGYGYTF. In DNA form, the CDR3 reads TGTGCCAGCAGCTTAGGCGGGGGCTATGGCTACACCTTC. The J gene is TRBJ1-2, the V gene TRBV7-9; D is perhaps TRBD1 (5 bases). V gave up 1 base and J gave up 4 bases, with 7 bases separating them. The CDR3 is 13 amino acids. Per germline, CDR1 SEHNR and CDR2 FQNEAQ (reference sequence). The whole variable domain, remainder taken from reference TRBV7-9 and TRBJ1-2, is DTGVSQNPRHKITKRGQNVTFRCDPISEHNRLYWYRQTLGQGPEFLTYFQNEAQLEKSRLLSDRFSAERPKGSFSTLEIQRTEQGDSAMYLCASSLGGGYGYTFGSGTRLTVV.

The genes are TRBV20-1 and TRBJ1-1; no reliable D call. The germline V gene has CDR1 DFQATT and CDR2 SNEGSKA (reference sequence). This CDR3 region has 11 residues. The V end was cut by 4 bases, the J end by 4 bases, with 7 bases between. In nucleotides, the CDR3 is TGCAGTGCTATATTCCGCACTGAAGCTTTCTTT. This sequence encodes CSAIFRTEAFF.

The rearrangement uses TRBV29-1 and TRBJ1-1; D is possibly TRBD1 (5 bases). CDR3 length equals 14 residues. Looked up from germline, CDR1 is SQVTM and CDR2 is ANQGSEA. The germline V and J ends were trimmed by 4 bases and 4 bases, with 16 bases remaining between them. The CDR3 nucleotides are TGCAGCGTTGCAGGGTCCGATTGCGGCACTGAAGCTTTCTTT. Its translation is CSVAGSDCGTEAFF.

In nucleotides, the CDR3 is TGTGCCAGCAGTGGCTCGGTGGGTGAGGTCCCTGACAGCGCCAAGGGCTACACCTTC. This translates into CASSGSVGEVPDSAKGYTF. This chain uses TRBV6-1 with TRBJ1-2, with D tentatively TRBD1 (5 bases). Trimming shortened V by 4 bases and J by 8 bases, and 32 bases separated the two germline ends. This CDR3 has 19 amino acids. Germline-derived CDR1 and CDR2 are MNHNS and SASEGT.

This rearrangement joins TRBV5-4 to TRBJ2-1, with 7 bases that match TRBD2. Trimming at V came to 5 bases and at J to 5 bases, leaving 7 bases not matched to a gene. Germline V CDR1 and CDR2: SGHNT, YYREEE (reference sequence). The CDR3 has 14 amino acids. CDR3 loop: CASRFEAGNNEQFF. CDR3 sequence (DNA): TGTGCCAGCAGGTTTGAAGCGGGGAACAATGAGCAGTTCTTC.

This chain connects TRBV30 to TRBJ2-4, with 16 bases that match TRBD2. Germline V gives CDR1 GTSNPN, CDR2 SVGIG (reference sequence). V lost 3 bases and J lost 0; bases outside the gene matches: 17. There are 22 residues in the CDR3. The CDR3, as DNA: TGTGCCTGGAGAACCCCTCCGGGACTAGCGGGGGGGCCGTTGGGAGCCAAAAACATTCAGTACTTC. It encodes CAWRTPPGLAGGPLGAKNIQYF.

The CDR3 loop reads CASSSNEPGLAGPSSYNEQFF. The CDR3 region has the DNA TGTGCCAGCAGCTCGAATGAGCCGGGACTAGCGGGGCCGAGCTCCTACAATGAGCAGTTCTTC. The V gene is TRBV7-4, the J gene TRBJ2-1, with 13 bases aligning to TRBD2. Germline values: CDR1 SGHVT, CDR2 SQSDAQ. CDR3 size: 21 residues. The V gene end was trimmed by 4 bases and the J gene end by 0 bases; junction bases not matched to a gene: 15.

The chain's CDR3 is CASSQEVYFLNRGEETQYF. CDR3 DNA sequence: TGCGCCAGCAGCCAAGAAGTCTACTTCCTCAACAGGGGGGAAGAGACCCAGTACTTC. The chain carries TRBV4-3 and TRBJ2-5; 8 nucleotides align to TRBD1. CDR3 length: 19 residues. The trim removed 0 bases at V and 3 bases at J, leaving 15 bases unmatched. Germline V gives CDR1 LGHNA, CDR2 YSLEER.

The rearrangement uses TRBV4-1 and TRBJ2-7, with a tentative D call TRBD1 (5 bases). The ends were cut back, 4 bases at V and 6 bases at J, with 19 bases in the middle. Germline CDR1 MGHRA, CDR2 YSYEKL. There are 15 residues in the CDR3. This chain's CDR3 is CASSPLQGMWTEQYF. The CDR3, as DNA: TGCGCCAGCAGCCCCCTCCAGGGCATGTGGACCGAGCAGTACTTC.

The CDR3 region is CASSADTPNSPLHF. CDR3 sequence (DNA): TGTGCCAGCAGCGCGGACACCCCCAATTCACCCCTCCACTTT. This chain joins TRBV5-5 and TRBJ1-6; D is possibly TRBD1 (5 bases). The CDR3 contains 14 residues. V gave up 4 bases and J gave up 7 bases, with 12 bases separating them. CDR1 and CDR2 from the germline V gene are SGHKS and YYEKEE (reference sequence).

The CDR3 coding sequence is TGTGCCAGCAGCTCCTCAGCGGGGGGGCCTGGGTATGAGCAGTTCTTC. It is translated as CASSSSAGGPGYEQFF. The chain employs TRBV5-4 and TRBJ2-1, with 10 bases aligning to TRBD2. This CDR3 comprises 16 residues. Trimming cost V 3 bases and J 8 bases; bases outside gene matches: 11. Looked up from germline, CDR1 is SGHNT and CDR2 is YYREEE (reference sequence).

The chain couples TRBV4-1 to TRBJ1-6; the match to TRBD1 covers 7 bases. J gave up 8 bases and V 2 bases, and 27 bases lay outside the gene matches. The CDR3 is 22 amino acids. Germline lookup yields CDR1 MGHRA and CDR2 YSYEKL. In DNA, the CDR3 is TGCGCCAGCAGCCAACCCACTCCGACAGGGCCCGATTTTACCCGACCAGATTCACCCCTCCACTTT. It yields the protein CASSQPTPTGPDFTRPDSPLHF.

The chain is built from TRBV2 and TRBJ2-1, with 10 bases matching TRBD1. CDR3 length equals 17 residues. Per germline, CDR1 SNHLY and CDR2 FYNNEI. V lost 8 bases and J lost 8; bases outside the gene matches: 18. The CDR3 sequence is CASSWVRRDRGGDEQFF. As DNA, the CDR3 is TGTGCCAGCTCGTGGGTAAGGCGGGACAGGGGAGGAGATGAGCAGTTCTTC. The full variable domain, its missing parts supplied by reference TRBV2 and TRBJ2-1, is EPEVTQTPSHQVTQMGQEVILRCVPISNHLYFYWYRQILGQKVEFLVSFYNNEISEKSEIFDDQFSVERPDGSNFTLKIRSTKLEDSAMYFCASSWVRRDRGGDEQFFGPGTRLTVL.

V usage is TRBV5-1 and J usage is TRBJ2-6, with a possible D match to TRBD1 (5 bases). Trimming pared 4 bases from V and 4 bases from J, leaving 12 bases between. Germline assignment: CDR1 SGHRS and CDR2 YFSETQ. CDR3 size: 15 residues. CDR3 DNA: TGCGCCAGCAGCCTAGGGGTGAGAGGGGCCAACGTCCTGACTTTC. Its protein is CASSLGVRGANVLTF.

This chain uses TRBV6-5 with TRBJ1-1; TRBD1 agrees at 7 bases. This CDR3 region has 14 residues. Germline values: CDR1 MNHEY, CDR2 SVGAGI. Trimming took 6 bases from V and 6 from J; bases not matched to a gene: 10. In nucleotides, the CDR3 is TGTGCCAGCAGGCGACGAAGGGACAGACCTGAAGCTTTCTTT. This translates into CASRRRRDRPEAFF.

The chain couples TRBV7-8 to TRBJ2-3; D may be TRBD1 (6 bases). The CDR3 loop spans 17 amino acids. V lost 3 bases, J lost 2 bases, and 18 bases lay in between. The germline V gene has CDR1 SGHVS and CDR2 FQNEAQ. For the CDR3, the DNA is TGTGCCAGCAGCTTGAAAGAGGGCAGGGGCCTCACAGATACGCAGTATTTT. This translates into CASSLKEGRGLTDTQYF. Full variable domain (remainder filled in from reference TRBV7-8 and TRBJ2-3): GAGVSQSPRYKVAKRGQDVALRCDPISGHVSLFWYQQALGQGPEFLTYFQNEAQLDKSGLPSDRFFAERPEGSVSTLKIQRTQQEDSAVYLCASSLKEGRGLTDTQYFGPGTRLTVL.

The rearrangement joins TRBV4-2 to TRBJ1-2, with D perhaps matching TRBD1 (5 bases). Germline CDR1 is LGHNA and CDR2 is YNFKEQ. The CDR3 has 18 amino acids. Trimming stripped 0 bases from V and 0 bases from J, with 17 bases between. This CDR3 is CASSQERFLGEANYGYTF. DNA of the CDR3: TGTGCCAGCAGCCAAGAGCGATTCCTAGGGGAGGCTAACTATGGCTACACCTTC.

The gene calls are TRBV10-3 and TRBJ2-7, with 7 bases that match TRBD1. The V gene's germline CDR1 is ENHRY and CDR2 SYGVKD. Unmatched junction bases numbered 12, after V lost 6 bases and J lost 1 base. The CDR3 length is 16 residues. The CDR3 protein is CAISYRDRSPSYEQYF. The CDR3, as DNA: TGTGCCATCAGCTACCGGGACAGAAGCCCTTCCTACGAGCAGTACTTC.

V and J are TRBV5-4 and TRBJ2-7; 9 nucleotides align to TRBD1. Germline V gene sequence: CDR1 SGHNT, CDR2 YYREEE (reference sequence). V shed 4 bases and J 5 bases; nucleotides not matched to a gene: 10. The CDR3 is 15 residues long. CDR3 protein: CASSPTGTGYHEQYF. In DNA form, the CDR3 reads TGTGCCAGCAGCCCGACCGGGACAGGGTACCACGAGCAGTACTTC. Based on the CDR3 plus reference TRBV5-4 and TRBJ2-7, the full variable domain is ETGVTQSPTHLIKTRGQQVTLRCSSQSGHNTVSWYQQALGQGPQFIFQYYREEENGRGNFPPRFSGLQFPNYSSELNVNALELDDSALYLCASSPTGTGYHEQYFGPGTRLTVT.

The V and J genes are TRBV28 and TRBJ2-1; 8 bases align to TRBD2. The V and J ends lost 5 bases and 7 bases, in that order; junction bases with no gene match: 22. The CDR3 is 19 residues long. Looked up from germline, CDR1 is MDHEN and CDR2 is SYDVKM. The CDR3 region is CASSALGPMRGAGGNEQFF. The CDR3 DNA reads as TGTGCCAGCAGTGCTCTGGGTCCGATGCGGGGGGCTGGAGGAAATGAGCAGTTCTTC. The full variable domain, rest sourced from reference TRBV28 and TRBJ2-1, is DVKVTQSSRYLVKRTGEKVFLECVQDMDHENMFWYRQDPGLGLRLIYFSYDVKMKEKGDIPEGYSVSREKKERFSLILESASTNQTSMYLCASSALGPMRGAGGNEQFFGPGTRLTVL.

J is TRBJ2-1 and V is TRBV12-5, with D maybe TRBD2 (6 bases). The CDR3 has 11 residues. The germline V gene has CDR1 LGHNT and CDR2 FRNRAP. V was cut by 3 bases and J by 15 bases, with 12 bases left in between. CDR3 in DNA: TGTGCTAGTGGTTTCCCGGACGGGGGGTTCTTC. Its translation is CASGFPDGGFF.

The chain couples TRBV4-3 to TRBJ2-3; 8 nucleotides agree with TRBD1. The CDR3 runs 17 residues. Germline CDR1 reads LGHNA; CDR2 reads YSLEER. The V gene end was trimmed by 0 bases and the J gene end by 2 bases; junction bases not matched to a gene: 7. The CDR3 DNA reads as TGCGCCAGCAGCCAAGAGGGGAACAGGGGGTCCACAGATACGCAGTATTTT. Translated, it gives CASSQEGNRGSTDTQYF.

The genes are TRBV6-1 and TRBJ1-1; tentatively, D is TRBD1 (5 bases). Trimming took 7 bases from V and 2 from J, leaving 14 bases between them. Germline V gene sequence: CDR1 MNHNS, CDR2 SASEGT. The CDR3 consists of 14 residues. The CDR3 here is CASNVHRGNTEAFF. The CDR3 DNA reads TGTGCCAGCAACGTCCATAGGGGAAACACTGAAGCTTTCTTT.

The V gene is TRBV27, the J gene TRBJ1-1; TRBD1 is a possible D gene (5 bases). The germline V gene has CDR1 MNHEY and CDR2 SMNVEV (reference sequence). The CDR3 sequence is 14 residues long. Trimming left V 3 bases short and J 5 bases short, with 13 bases between. The CDR3 sequence is CASSFNWGGTEAFF. The CDR3 DNA reads as TGTGCCAGCAGTTTCAATTGGGGGGGAACTGAAGCTTTCTTT.

The rearrangement joins TRBV28 to TRBJ1-6; D is ambiguous. Germline V gene sequence: CDR1 MDHEN, CDR2 SYDVKM. The CDR3 totals 17 residues. The ends were cut back, 5 bases at V and 3 bases at J, with 17 bases in the middle. The CDR3, as DNA: TGTGCCAGCAGTGGCGTCGGGATCAACAACTATAATTCACCCCTCCACTTT. It codes for CASSGVGINNYNSPLHF.

This chain's CDR3 is CASSEEQGPEAFF. The CDR3 nucleotides are TGTGCCAGCAGTGAAGAGCAGGGGCCTGAAGCTTTCTTT. This chain links TRBV6-1 with TRBJ1-1; TRBD1 is a possible D gene (6 bases). The CDR3 is 13 amino acids. Trimming pared 1 base from V and 6 bases from J, leaving 9 bases between. The V gene's germline CDR1 is MNHNS and CDR2 SASEGT.

Note on this clone: This same CDR3 is encoded by further DNA sequences in the sample. This chain uses TRBV27 with TRBJ2-1; 15 bases are shared with TRBD2. V shed 3 bases, J shed 7 bases, and the junction held 1 base outside the gene matches. CDR1 and CDR2 (germline): MNHEY, SMNVEV (reference sequence). The CDR3 loop spans 15 amino acids. CDR3: CASSFGTSGGNEQFF. CDR3 nucleotide sequence: TGTGCCAGCAGTTTTGGGACTAGCGGGGGGAATGAGCAGTTCTTC.

The CDR3 reads CASSQDGQVANYGYTF. The CDR3 DNA follows: TGCGCCAGCAGCCAAGATGGGCAGGTAGCTAACTATGGCTACACCTTC. This sequence joins TRBV4-1 and TRBJ1-2, with unresolved D. Looked up from germline, CDR1 is MGHRA and CDR2 is YSYEKL. This CDR3 has 16 residues. V was shortened by 0 bases and J by 0 bases, with 11 bases between the two germline ends.

The rearrangement links TRBV7-4 to TRBJ1-1; D gene unclear. Looked up from germline, CDR1 is SGHVT and CDR2 is SQSDAQ. V was cut by 5 bases and J by 4 bases, with 14 bases left in between. The CDR3 contains 14 residues. The CDR3 nucleotides read TGTGCCAGCAGCCCTCCTCAGGCGGGCACTGAAGCTTTCTTT. Translated, it gives CASSPPQAGTEAFF.